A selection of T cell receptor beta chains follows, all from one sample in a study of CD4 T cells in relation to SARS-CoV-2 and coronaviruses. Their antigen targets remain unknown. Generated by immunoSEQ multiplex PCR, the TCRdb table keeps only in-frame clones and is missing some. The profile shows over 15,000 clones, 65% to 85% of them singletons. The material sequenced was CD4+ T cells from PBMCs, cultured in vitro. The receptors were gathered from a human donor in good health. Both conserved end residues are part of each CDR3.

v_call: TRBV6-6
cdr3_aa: CASSYEVGREQFF

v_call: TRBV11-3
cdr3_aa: CASSPGESSDEQYF

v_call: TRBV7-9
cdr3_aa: CASSLGSRSPSGNTIYF

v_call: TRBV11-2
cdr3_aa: CASKVGGQAAGELFF

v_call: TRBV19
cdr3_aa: CASSAPYTGELFF

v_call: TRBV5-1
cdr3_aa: CASRLAVDTQYF

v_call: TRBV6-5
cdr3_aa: CASRDSYSGNTIYF

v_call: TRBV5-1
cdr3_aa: CASSSRGTGNLGELFF

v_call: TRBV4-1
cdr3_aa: CASSQDRPAGVGETQYF

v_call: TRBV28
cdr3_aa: CASIGHMNTEAFF

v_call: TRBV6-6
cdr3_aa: CASSATGPGYGYTF

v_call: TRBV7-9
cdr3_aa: CASSKSTGNYGYTF

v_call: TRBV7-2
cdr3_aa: CASSQGRTANTEAFF

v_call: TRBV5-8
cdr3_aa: CASSRGTGGKNEQFF

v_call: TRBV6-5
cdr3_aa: CASTNTGGAIKTQYF

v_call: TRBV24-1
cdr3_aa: CATSAGQGFNGYTF

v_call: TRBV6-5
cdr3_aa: CASTRTDYYGYTF

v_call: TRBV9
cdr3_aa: CASSVAGTPNANTGELFF

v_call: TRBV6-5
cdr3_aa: CATTRGADYNEQFF

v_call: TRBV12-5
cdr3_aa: CASGRGTSGRNEQFF

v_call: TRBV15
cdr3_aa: CATSRGGSSNTEAFF

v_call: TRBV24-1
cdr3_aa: CATSDARAAYEQYF

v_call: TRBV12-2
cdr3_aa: CASRPTDASGRPFSYEQYF

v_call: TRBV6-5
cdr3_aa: CASRPQGAGYTF

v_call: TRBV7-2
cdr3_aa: CASSRDRGQNEQYF

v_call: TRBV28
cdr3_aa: CASRTVPNQPQHF

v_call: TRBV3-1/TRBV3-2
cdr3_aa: CASSQGVETQYF

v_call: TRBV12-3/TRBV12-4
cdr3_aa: CASSQGTGAFF

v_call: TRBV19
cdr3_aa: CASSRNTGTPGANVLTF

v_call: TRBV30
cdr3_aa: CAWRPPGTSGRERNTGELFF

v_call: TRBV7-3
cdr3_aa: CASSLGLAKAYEQYF

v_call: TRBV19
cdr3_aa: CASSPRQHSTTEAFF

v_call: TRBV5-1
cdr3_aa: CASSLAGPTDTQYF

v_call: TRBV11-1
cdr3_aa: CASSLSRNSYNEQFF

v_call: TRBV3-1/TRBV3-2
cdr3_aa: CASSQEFRTGKFRNTEAFF

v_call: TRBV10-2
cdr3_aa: CASSLGVLTGELFF

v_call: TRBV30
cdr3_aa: CAWSSFNQPQHF

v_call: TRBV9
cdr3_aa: CASSPLRGRGAEAFF

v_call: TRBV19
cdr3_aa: CASSLTGTHNEQFF

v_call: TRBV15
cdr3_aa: CATSRPPTSADTGELFF

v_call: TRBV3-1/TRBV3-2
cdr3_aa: CASSLAGEVTYEQYF

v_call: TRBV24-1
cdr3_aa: CATRGGRQGKYNEQFF

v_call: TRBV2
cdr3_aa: CASSVQSADQPQHF

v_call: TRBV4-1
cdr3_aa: CASSPPGVSGTGELFF

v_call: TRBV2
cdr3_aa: CASSEVAGVGDTQYF

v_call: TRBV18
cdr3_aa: CASSPPGLEQFF

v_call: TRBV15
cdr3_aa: CATRGDRGPTDTQYF

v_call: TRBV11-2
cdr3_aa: CASSFKKDAFGSPLHF

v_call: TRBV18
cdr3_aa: CASSRRTGLNTEAFF

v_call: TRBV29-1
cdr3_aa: CSVRAPGYPYQPQHF

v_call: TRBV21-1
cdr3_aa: CASSKVTSGRRFGSYNEQFF

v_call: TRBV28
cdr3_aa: CASGYAGAYEQYF

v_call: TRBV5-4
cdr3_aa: CASSLDSTGELFF

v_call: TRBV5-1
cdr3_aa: CASSPNPGTSGAGTDTQYF

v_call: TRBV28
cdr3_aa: CASSPGIPGYPQHF